A single sample gave rise to the 8 T cell receptor beta chains below, sequenced in a study of T cells in Graves' hyperthyroidism and ophthalmopathy. TCR beta CDR3 region amplification was performed from RNA transcripts. HTBI primers were employed in a first-round RT-PCR of the TCR CDR3. TCRdb passed the multiplex PCR reads through MiXCR, listing each CDR3 protein once. This sample has under 200,000 distinct CDR3 sequences; roughly 9.4% occur once, and the top ten carry less than 25%. The sequenced sample consisted of blood. The receptors stem from a woman aged 18-30 years with Graves' hyperthyroidism that later progressed to Graves' ophthalmopathy.

This clonotype was counted between two and nine times. J is TRBJ2-2 and V is TRBV19; D may be TRBD2 (6 bases). In germline, CDR1 is LNHDA, CDR2 SQIVND (reference sequence). The CDR3 has 15 residues. The V end lost 10 bases, the J end lost 2 bases, and 17 bases lay between the germline ends. CDR3: CATANAEGNTGELFF. DNA of the CDR3: TGTGCCACCGCTAACGCGGAGGGTAACACCGGGGAGCTGTTTTTT. The full variable domain, in which reference TRBV19 and TRBJ2-2 provide the parts outside the CDR3, is DGGITQSPKYLFRKEGQNVTLSCEQNLNHDAMYWYRQDPGQGLRLIYYSQIVNDFQKGDIAEGYSVSREKKESFPLTVTSAQKNPTAFYLCATANAEGNTGELFFGEGSRLTVL.

This sequence joins TRBV7-9 and TRBJ1-2; TRBD1 agrees at 8 bases. This CDR3 comprises 16 residues. Germline V gives CDR1 SEHNR, CDR2 FQNEAQ (reference sequence). V lost 1 base to trimming and J lost 8 bases; unmatched junction nucleotides: 12. The CDR3 loop reads CASSLESLVDRVGYTF. DNA of the CDR3: TGTGCCAGCAGCTTAGAATCTTTAGTGGACAGGGTCGGCTACACCTTC. Full variable domain (missing parts from reference TRBV7-9 and TRBJ1-2): DTGVSQNPRHKITKRGQNVTFRCDPISEHNRLYWYRQTLGQGPEFLTYFQNEAQLEKSRLLSDRFSAERPKGSFSTLEIQRTEQGDSAMYLCASSLESLVDRVGYTFGSGTRLTVV.

The CDR3 nucleotides read TGTGCCATCAGTGAAAGGACTGATTACTATGGCTACACCTTC. This gives the protein CAISERTDYYGYTF. The chain has TRBV10-3 and TRBJ1-2; no firm D call. This CDR3 comprises 14 residues. Germline V lookup: CDR1 ENHRY, CDR2 SYGVKD. Trimming removed 3 bases at V and 3 bases at J, with 11 bases between.

As to this clonotype: This sequence may be a read error, since a much larger clone differs from it by one base. The V and J genes are TRBV12-3 or TRBV12-4 and TRBJ2-5; 7 nucleotides agree with TRBD1. Germline trimming cut 6 bases from V and 13 bases from J; bases unmatched to any gene: 11. The CDR3 has 12 residues. Here the CDR3 reads CASSPSDRLMYF. The CDR3 coding sequence is TGTGCCAGCAGCCCCTCGGACAGGCTAATGTACTTC.

Many counts were recorded for this clonotype. The chain combines TRBV28 with TRBJ2-1; weak D call: TRBD2 (6 bases). The germline V gene encodes CDR1 MDHEN and CDR2 SYDVKM. This CDR3 has 13 amino acids. V was cut by 6 bases and J by 3 bases, with 9 bases left in between. The CDR3 loop is CASRDGGYNEQFF. The CDR3 DNA sequence: TGTGCCAGCAGAGACGGGGGCTACAATGAGCAGTTCTTC.

This clonotype appeared a few times. The genes are TRBV20-1 and TRBJ1-6; D is ambiguous. This CDR3 region has 14 residues. The V gene lost 0 bases and the J gene lost 6 bases, with 9 bases spanning the gap. Germline-derived CDR1 and CDR2 are DFQATT and SNEGSKA (reference sequence). Here the CDR3 reads CSARDRTSNSPLHF. The CDR3 DNA follows: TGCAGTGCTAGAGACCGGACGAGTAATTCACCCCTCCACTTT.

In its sample, this clonotype was seen many times. The rearrangement joins TRBV30 to TRBJ1-2; D uncertain. Germline-derived CDR1 and CDR2 are GTSNPN and SVGIG (reference sequence). The CDR3 length is 10 residues. The V gene lost 3 bases and the J gene lost 8 bases, with 7 bases spanning the gap. CDR3 coding DNA: TGTGCCTGGAGGGAGCAAGGCTACACCTTC. Translation: CAWREQGYTF.

This clonotype was observed at least ten times. This chain uses TRBV20-1 with TRBJ1-1; D is ambiguous. Germline CDR1 is DFQATT and CDR2 is SNEGSKA (reference sequence). CDR3 length equals 11 residues. V dropped 5 bases and J dropped 2 bases, with 6 bases sitting between them. Here the CDR3 reads CSADKNTEAFF. The CDR3 DNA reads as TGCAGTGCTGATAAAAACACTGAAGCTTTCTTT.